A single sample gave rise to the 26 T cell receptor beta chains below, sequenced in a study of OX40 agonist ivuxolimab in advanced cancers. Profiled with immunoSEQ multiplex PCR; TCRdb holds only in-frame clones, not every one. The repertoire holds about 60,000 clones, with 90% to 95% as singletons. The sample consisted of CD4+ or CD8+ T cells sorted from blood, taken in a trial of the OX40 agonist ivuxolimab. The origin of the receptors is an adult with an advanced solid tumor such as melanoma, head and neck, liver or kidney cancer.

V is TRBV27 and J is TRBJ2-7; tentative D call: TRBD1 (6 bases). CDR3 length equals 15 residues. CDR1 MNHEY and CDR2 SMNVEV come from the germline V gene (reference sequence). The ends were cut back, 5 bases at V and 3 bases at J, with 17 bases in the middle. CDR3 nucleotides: TGTGCCAGCAGTCCCACAGGGAATGGGTACTACGAGCAGTACTTC. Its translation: CASSPTGNGYYEQYF.

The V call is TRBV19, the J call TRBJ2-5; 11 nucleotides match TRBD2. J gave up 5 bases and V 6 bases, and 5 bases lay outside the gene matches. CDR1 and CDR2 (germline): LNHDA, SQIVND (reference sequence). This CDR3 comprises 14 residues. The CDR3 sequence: CASSMGTSGETQYF. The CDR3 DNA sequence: TGTGCCAGTAGCATGGGGACTAGCGGCGAGACCCAGTACTTC.

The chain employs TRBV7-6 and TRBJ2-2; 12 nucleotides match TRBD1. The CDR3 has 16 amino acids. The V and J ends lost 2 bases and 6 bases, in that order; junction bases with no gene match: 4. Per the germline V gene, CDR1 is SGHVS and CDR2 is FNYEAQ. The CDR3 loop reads CASSLWDRGQAGELFF. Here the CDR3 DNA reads TGTGCCAGCAGCTTATGGGACAGGGGGCAGGCCGGGGAGCTGTTTTTT.

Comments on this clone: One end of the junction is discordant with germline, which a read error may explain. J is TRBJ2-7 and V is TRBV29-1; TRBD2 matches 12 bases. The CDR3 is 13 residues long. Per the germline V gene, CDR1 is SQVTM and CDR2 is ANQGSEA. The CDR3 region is CSVDRGTSGYQDF. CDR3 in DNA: TGCAGCGTTGACCGCGGGACTAGCGGGTATCAAGACTTC.

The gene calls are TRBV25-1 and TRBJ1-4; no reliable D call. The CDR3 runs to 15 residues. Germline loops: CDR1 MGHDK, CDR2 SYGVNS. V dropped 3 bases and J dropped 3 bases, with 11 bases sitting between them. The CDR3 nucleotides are TGTGCCAGCAGTGAGATGAGGGAGCCTAATGAAAAACTGTTTTTT. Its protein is CASSEMREPNEKLFF.

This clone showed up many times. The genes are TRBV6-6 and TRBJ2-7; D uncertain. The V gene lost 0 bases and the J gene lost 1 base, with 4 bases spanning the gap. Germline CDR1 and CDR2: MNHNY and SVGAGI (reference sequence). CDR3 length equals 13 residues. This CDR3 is CASSYSASYEQYF. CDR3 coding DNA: TGTGCCAGCAGTTACTCGGCATCCTACGAGCAGTACTTC.

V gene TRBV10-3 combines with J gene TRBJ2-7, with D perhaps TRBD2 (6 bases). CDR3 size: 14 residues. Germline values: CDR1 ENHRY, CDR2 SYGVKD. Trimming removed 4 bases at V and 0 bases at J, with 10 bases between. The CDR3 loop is CAISVGTLSYEQYF. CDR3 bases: TGTGCCATCAGTGTAGGGACTCTCTCCTACGAGCAGTACTTC.

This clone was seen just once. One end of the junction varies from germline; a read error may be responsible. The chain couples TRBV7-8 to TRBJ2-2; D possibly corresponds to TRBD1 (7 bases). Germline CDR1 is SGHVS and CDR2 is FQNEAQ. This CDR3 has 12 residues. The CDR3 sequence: CASSLVQGGLFF. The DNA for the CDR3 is TGTGCCAGCAGCTTAGTTCAGGGGGGGCTGTTTTTT.

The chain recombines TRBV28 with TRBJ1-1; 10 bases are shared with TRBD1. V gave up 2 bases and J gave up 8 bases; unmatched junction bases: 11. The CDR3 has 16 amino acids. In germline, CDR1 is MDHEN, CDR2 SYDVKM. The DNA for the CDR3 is TGTGCCAGCAGTTTAATTGGGACAGGGGCTGAGGAGGAAGCTTTCTTT. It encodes CASSLIGTGAEEEAFF.

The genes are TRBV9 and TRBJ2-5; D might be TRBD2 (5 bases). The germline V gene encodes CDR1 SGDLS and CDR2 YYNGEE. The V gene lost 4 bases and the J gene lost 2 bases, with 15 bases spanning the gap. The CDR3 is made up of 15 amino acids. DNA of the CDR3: TGTGCCAGCAGCCCCCGGCGGACTCTACAAGAGACCCAGTACTTC. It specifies CASSPRRTLQETQYF.

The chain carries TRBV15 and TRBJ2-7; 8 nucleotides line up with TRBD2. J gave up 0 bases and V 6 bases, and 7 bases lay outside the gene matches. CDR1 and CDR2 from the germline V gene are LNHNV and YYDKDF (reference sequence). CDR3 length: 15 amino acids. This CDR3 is CATRLTSGLSYEQYF. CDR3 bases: TGTGCCACCAGGCTTACTAGCGGACTCTCCTACGAGCAGTACTTC.

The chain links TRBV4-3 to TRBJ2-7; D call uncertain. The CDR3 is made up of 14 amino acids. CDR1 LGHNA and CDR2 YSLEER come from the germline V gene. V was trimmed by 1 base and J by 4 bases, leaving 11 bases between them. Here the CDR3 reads CASSQGTAFYEQYF. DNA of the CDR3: TGCGCCAGCAGCCAAGGGACGGCTTTTTACGAGCAGTACTTC.

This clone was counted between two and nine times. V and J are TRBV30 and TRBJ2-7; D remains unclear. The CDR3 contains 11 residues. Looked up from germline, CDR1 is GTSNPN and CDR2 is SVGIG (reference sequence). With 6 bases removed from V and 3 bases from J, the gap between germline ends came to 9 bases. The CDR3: CACRTGYEQYF. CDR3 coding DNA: TGTGCCTGTAGGACGGGCTACGAGCAGTACTTC.

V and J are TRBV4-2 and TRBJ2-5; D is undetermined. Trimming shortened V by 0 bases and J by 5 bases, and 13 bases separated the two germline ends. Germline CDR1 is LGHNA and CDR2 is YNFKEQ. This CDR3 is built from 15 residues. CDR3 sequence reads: CASSQELLMAETQYF. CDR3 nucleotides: TGTGCCAGCAGCCAAGAGCTTCTGATGGCTGAGACCCAGTACTTC.

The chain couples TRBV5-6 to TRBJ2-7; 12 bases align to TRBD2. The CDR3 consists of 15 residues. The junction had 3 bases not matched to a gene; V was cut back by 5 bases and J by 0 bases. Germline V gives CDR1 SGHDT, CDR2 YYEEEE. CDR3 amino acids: CASSQLAGGSYEQYF. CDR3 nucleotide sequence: TGTGCCAGCAGTCAACTAGCGGGAGGCTCCTACGAGCAGTACTTC.

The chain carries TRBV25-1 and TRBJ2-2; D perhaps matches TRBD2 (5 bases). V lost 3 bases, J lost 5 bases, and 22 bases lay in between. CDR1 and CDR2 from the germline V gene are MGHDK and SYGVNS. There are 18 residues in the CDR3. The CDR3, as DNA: TGTGCCAGCAGTGACCCAAAGCACATCGTAAGAGGGACCGGGGAGCTGTTTTTT. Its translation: CASSDPKHIVRGTGELFF.

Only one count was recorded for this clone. CDR3 in amino acids: CASGYLLAGGTGVDTQYF. In nucleotides, the CDR3 is TGTGCTAGTGGCTATCTCCTAGCGGGAGGAACCGGAGTGGATACGCAGTATTTT. The chain combines TRBV12-5 with TRBJ2-3; the match to TRBD2 covers 11 bases. J lost 6 bases, V lost 6 bases, and 17 bases had no gene match. The CDR3 extends over 18 amino acids. Germline V CDR1 and CDR2: LGHNT, FRNRAP.

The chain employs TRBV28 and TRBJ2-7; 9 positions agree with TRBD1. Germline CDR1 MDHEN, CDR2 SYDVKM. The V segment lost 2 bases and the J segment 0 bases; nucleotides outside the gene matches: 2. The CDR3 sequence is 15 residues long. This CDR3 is CASSLETGGSYEQYF. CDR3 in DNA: TGTGCCAGCAGTTTAGAGACAGGGGGCTCCTACGAGCAGTACTTC. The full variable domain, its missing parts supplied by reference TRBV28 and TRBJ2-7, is DVKVTQSSRYLVKRTGEKVFLECVQDMDHENMFWYRQDPGLGLRLIYFSYDVKMKEKGDIPEGYSVSREKKERFSLILESASTNQTSMYLCASSLETGGSYEQYFGPGTRLTVT.

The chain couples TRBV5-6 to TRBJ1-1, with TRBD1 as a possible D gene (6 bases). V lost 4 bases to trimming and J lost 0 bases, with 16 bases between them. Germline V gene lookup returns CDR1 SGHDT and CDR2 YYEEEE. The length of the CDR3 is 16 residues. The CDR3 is CASSPRYRGMNTEAFF. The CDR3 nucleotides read TGTGCCAGCAGCCCCCGATATAGGGGGATGAACACTGAAGCTTTCTTT.

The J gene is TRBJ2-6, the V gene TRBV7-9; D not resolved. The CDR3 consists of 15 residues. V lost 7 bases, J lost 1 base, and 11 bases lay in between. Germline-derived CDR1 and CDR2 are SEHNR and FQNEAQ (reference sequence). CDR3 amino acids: CASTSPKSGANVLTF. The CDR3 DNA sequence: TGTGCCAGCACCAGTCCTAAATCTGGGGCCAACGTCCTGACTTTC.

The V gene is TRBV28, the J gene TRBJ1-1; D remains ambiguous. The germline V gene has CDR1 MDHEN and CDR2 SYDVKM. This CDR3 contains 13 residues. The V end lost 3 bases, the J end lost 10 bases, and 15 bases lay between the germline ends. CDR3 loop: CASSFRGLGVAFF. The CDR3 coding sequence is TGTGCCAGCAGTTTCCGTGGCCTGGGAGTAGCTTTCTTT. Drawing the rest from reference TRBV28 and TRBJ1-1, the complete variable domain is DVKVTQSSRYLVKRTGEKVFLECVQDMDHENMFWYRQDPGLGLRLIYFSYDVKMKEKGDIPEGYSVSREKKERFSLILESASTNQTSMYLCASSFRGLGVAFFGQGTRLTVV.

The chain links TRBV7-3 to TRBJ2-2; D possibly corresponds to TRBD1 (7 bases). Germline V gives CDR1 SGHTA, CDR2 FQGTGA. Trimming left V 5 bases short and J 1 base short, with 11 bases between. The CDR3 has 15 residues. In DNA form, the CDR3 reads TGTGCCAGCAGCCCTCAGGGGGGGAACACCGGGGAGCTGTTTTTT. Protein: CASSPQGGNTGELFF.

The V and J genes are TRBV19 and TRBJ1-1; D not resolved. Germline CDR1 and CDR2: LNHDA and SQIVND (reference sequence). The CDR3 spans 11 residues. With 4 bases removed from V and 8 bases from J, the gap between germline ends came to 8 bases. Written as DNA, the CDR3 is TGTGCCAGTAGTAGTGGTCCAGAAGCTTTCTTT. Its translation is CASSSGPEAFF.

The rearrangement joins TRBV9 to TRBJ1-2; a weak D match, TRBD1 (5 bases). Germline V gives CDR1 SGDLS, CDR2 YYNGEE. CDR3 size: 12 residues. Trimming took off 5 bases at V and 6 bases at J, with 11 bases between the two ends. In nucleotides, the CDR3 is TGTGCCAGCAGGGGGGACCCGAATGGCTACACCTTC. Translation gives CASRGDPNGYTF.

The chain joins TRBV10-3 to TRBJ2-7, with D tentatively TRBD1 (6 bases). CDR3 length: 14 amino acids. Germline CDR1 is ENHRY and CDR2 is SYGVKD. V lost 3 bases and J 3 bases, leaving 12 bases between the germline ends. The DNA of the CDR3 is TGTGCCATCAGTGAACGGGACACCTACTACGAGCAGTACTTC. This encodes CAISERDTYYEQYF.

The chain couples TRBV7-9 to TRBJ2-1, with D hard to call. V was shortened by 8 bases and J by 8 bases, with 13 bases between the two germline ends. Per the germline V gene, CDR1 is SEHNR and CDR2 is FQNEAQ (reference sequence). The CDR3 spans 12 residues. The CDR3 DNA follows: TGTGCCAGCCAAGGCACTGGGTATGAGCAGTTCTTC. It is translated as CASQGTGYEQFF.